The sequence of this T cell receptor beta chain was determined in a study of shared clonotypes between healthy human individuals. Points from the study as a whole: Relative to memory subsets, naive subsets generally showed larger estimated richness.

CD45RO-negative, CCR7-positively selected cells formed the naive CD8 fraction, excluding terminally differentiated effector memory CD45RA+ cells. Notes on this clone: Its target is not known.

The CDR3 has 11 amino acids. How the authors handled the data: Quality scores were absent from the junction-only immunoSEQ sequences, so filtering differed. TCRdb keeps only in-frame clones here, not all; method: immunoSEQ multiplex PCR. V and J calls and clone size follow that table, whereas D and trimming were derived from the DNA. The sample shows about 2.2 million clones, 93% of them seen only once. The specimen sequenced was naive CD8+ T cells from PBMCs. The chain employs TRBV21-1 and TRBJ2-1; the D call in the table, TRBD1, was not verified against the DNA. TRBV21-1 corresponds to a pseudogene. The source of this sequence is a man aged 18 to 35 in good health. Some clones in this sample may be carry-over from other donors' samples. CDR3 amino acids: CASSTNNEQFF. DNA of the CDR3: TGTGCCAGCAGCACCAACAATGAGCAGTTCTTC.